Below, one T cell receptor (beta chain) is given with its context. Extraction and reverse transcription of RNA yielded cDNA as the sequencing template. The table came from immunoSEQ multiplex PCR; TCRdb's copy has only in-frame clones and leaves some out. This sample has roughly 6,000 clones, with roughly 60% found just once. This specimen belongs to a study of CD8+ T cells in alopecia areata. On the study more broadly: Administration of oral tofacitinib to treated patients was at 5 to 10 mg twice daily. Tofacitinib was given for 6 to 18 months, then stopped for 6 months.

Obtained from alopecia areata patients were lesional scalp punch biopsies along with peripheral blood. Germline CDR1 is MDHEN and CDR2 is SYDVKM. CDR3 length: 14 amino acids. V gave up 5 bases and J gave up 4 bases; unmatched junction bases: 2. V and J are TRBV28 and TRBJ2-1; TRBD2 aligns across 10 bases. This clonotype was sampled from a human donor with alopecia areata. Sequencing used skin. In DNA, the CDR3 is TGTGCCAGCAGTCGTAGCGGGGGGTACAATGAGCAGTTCTTC. It is translated as CASSRSGGYNEQFF. The complete variable domain, with remaining parts taken from reference TRBV28 and TRBJ2-1, reads DVKVTQSSRYLVKRTGEKVFLECVQDMDHENMFWYRQDPGLGLRLIYFSYDVKMKEKGDIPEGYSVSREKKERFSLILESASTNQTSMYLCASSRSGGYNEQFFGPGTRLTVL.